This T cell receptor (beta chain) was observed in a study of shared clonotypes between healthy human individuals. Findings and limits, study-wide: Several donors had about 5.1% of their naive CD4 clonotypes in common.

The V gene's germline CDR1 is SGHRS and CDR2 YFSETQ. The CDR3 is made up of 15 amino acids. V shed 2 bases and J shed 10 bases, with 16 bases lying between them. Details on this clone: What it binds is unknown.

TCRdb's copy holds only in-frame clones and misses some; the assay was immunoSEQ multiplex PCR. This repertoire shows around 700,000 clones, 73% found once; its top ten account for 1.5% to 2%. The rearrangement links TRBV5-1 to TRBJ1-6; TRBD1 might be the D (6 bases). Material for sequencing was memory CD4+ T cells sorted from blood. Subset denoted: CD45RA-negative fraction. This clonotype was sampled from a woman aged 30 to 39 in good health. The CDR3 DNA is TGCGCCAGCAGCTTTTTCGCAGGGGCCGAGTCACCCCTCCACTTT. Protein sequence: CASSFFAGAESPLHF.